The 17 T cell receptor beta chains below were found in one sample sequenced in a study of regulatory T cells in long-lasting Graves disease. Building of the TCR beta libraries involved iRepertoire HTBI primers and Arm-PCR of CDR3 regions. TCRdb ran MiXCR on the multiplex PCR reads and lists one entry per CDR3 protein. The sample includes about 440,000 distinct CDR3 sequences, 15% seen only once; the top ten take 16%. Time point here: newly diagnosed GD, antithyroid drugs for less than 3 months. Construction of the TCR library relied on RNA isolated from PBMCs. A further study also used this sample, focusing on T cells in Graves' hyperthyroidism and ophthalmopathy.

The sample consisted of peripheral blood mononuclear cells (PBMCs), taken at new diagnosis, from a patient treated with antithyroid drugs. All receptors derive from a woman younger than 45 with Graves disease.

The table lists this clonotype with many counts. This sequence joins TRBV3-1 and TRBJ2-5, with 10 bases identical to TRBD2. Germline V gives CDR1 LGHDT, CDR2 YNNKEL (reference sequence). V shed 3 bases and J 2 bases; nucleotides not matched to a gene: 9. CDR3 length: 17 residues. CDR3 sequence reads: CASSQLAGVRRQETQYF. DNA for the CDR3: TGTGCCAGCAGCCAGCTAGCGGGAGTGAGACGACAAGAGACCCAGTACTTC.

V usage is TRBV11-2 and J usage is TRBJ2-6; 12 bases match TRBD2. Germline CDR1 SGHAT, CDR2 FQNNGV. CDR3 length: 20 residues. The V gene end was trimmed by 5 bases and the J gene end by 0 bases; junction bases not matched to a gene: 11. CDR3 DNA: TGTGCCAGCAGCAAACGACTAGCGGGAGCACTCCGCTCTGGGGCCAACGTCCTGACTTTC. Encoded protein: CASSKRLAGALRSGANVLTF.

This clonotype was observed many times. V and J are TRBV13 and TRBJ1-1; D is uncertain. The CDR3 covers 15 residues. The V gene's germline CDR1 is PRHDT and CDR2 FYEKMQ (reference sequence). Between the trimmed V and J ends, which lost 8 bases and 1 base, there was a span of 17 bases. The CDR3 reads CASLPQGFGNTEAFF. The CDR3 DNA reads as TGTGCCAGCCTCCCCCAAGGCTTCGGGAACACTGAAGCTTTCTTT.

This clonotype occurred many times. This chain joins TRBV11-3 and TRBJ2-7, with a tentative D call TRBD2 (6 bases). The CDR3 is 14 amino acids. V lost 2 bases, J lost 6 bases, and 14 bases lay in between. Germline-derived CDR1 and CDR2 are SGHNT and YENEEA. The CDR3 loop reads CASSLHWDSCEQYF. CDR3 nucleotide sequence: TGTGCCAGCAGCTTACACTGGGACTCATGCGAGCAGTACTTC. Full variable domain (missing parts from reference TRBV11-3 and TRBJ2-7): EAGVVQSPRYKIIEKKQPVAFWCNPISGHNTLYWYLQNLGQGPELLIRYENEEAVDDSQLPKDRFSAERLKGVDSTLKIQPAELGDSAVYLCASSLHWDSCEQYFGPGTRLTVT.

This clonotype was detected many times. The genes are TRBV20-1 and TRBJ1-5; D gene ambiguous. The ends were cut back, 3 bases at V and 3 bases at J, with 12 bases in the middle. The germline V gene has CDR1 DFQATT and CDR2 SNEGSKA (reference sequence). The CDR3 has 14 residues. The CDR3 region has the DNA TGCAGTGCTAGCAGTGGCCCCTCCAATCAGCCCCAGCATTTT. This translates into CSASSGPSNQPQHF.

This clonotype was recorded at least ten times. The chain carries TRBV2 and TRBJ2-7; D unclear. The ends were cut back, 6 bases at V and 0 bases at J, with 15 bases in the middle. The V gene's germline CDR1 is SNHLY and CDR2 FYNNEI. The CDR3 spans 15 residues. CDR3 residues: CASRSAPRNSYEQYF. The CDR3 nucleotides read TGTGCCAGCAGAAGTGCTCCGCGGAACTCCTACGAGCAGTACTTC.

This clonotype was observed many times. The V and J genes are TRBV20-1 and TRBJ2-1; D remains ambiguous. CDR3 size: 14 residues. Germline-derived CDR1 and CDR2 are DFQATT and SNEGSKA (reference sequence). Trimming removed 1 base from V and 0 bases from J, with 7 bases in between. DNA of the CDR3: TGCAGTGCTAGAGTCCCGAACTCCTACAATGAGCAGTTCTTC. Translated, it gives CSARVPNSYNEQFF.

The chain employs TRBV30 and TRBJ2-1, with 9 bases aligning to TRBD2. V lost 5 bases, J lost 6 bases, and 11 bases stayed unmatched. The CDR3 totals 15 residues. Germline CDR1 and CDR2: GTSNPN and SVGIG (reference sequence). CDR3 coding DNA: TGTGCCTGGTGGCGGGAGGGAAACTTAGGCAATGAGCAGTTCTTC. This sequence encodes CAWWREGNLGNEQFF.

This clonotype was counted only a few times. The final CDR3 position lacks the conserved phenylalanine or tryptophan, pointing to a likely read error. The CDR3: CASSPQLAATLTGELFL. Written as DNA, the CDR3 is TGTGCCAGCAGCCCGCAACTAGCTGCTACCCTCACCGGGGAGCTGTTTCTT. The gene calls are TRBV5-4 and TRBJ2-2; D might be TRBD2 (6 bases). Trimming removed 4 bases from V and 4 bases from J, with 20 bases in between. The CDR3 totals 17 residues. The germline V gene encodes CDR1 SGHNT and CDR2 YYREEE (reference sequence).

This clonotype was seen ten or more times. The gene calls are TRBV12-5 and TRBJ2-7; 7 nucleotides match TRBD2. This CDR3 has 13 amino acids. V lost 4 bases and J lost 6; bases outside the gene matches: 6. Germline loops: CDR1 LGHNT, CDR2 FRNRAP. The CDR3 here is CASGSGGGAEQYF. The CDR3 bases are TGTGCTAGTGGTTCGGGGGGTGGGGCCGAGCAGTACTTC.

This clonotype has at least ten counts. The genes are TRBV28 and TRBJ2-5; D call uncertain. There are 15 residues in the CDR3. Germline V gives CDR1 MDHEN, CDR2 SYDVKM. V was shortened by 3 bases and J by 5 bases, with 16 bases between the two germline ends. CDR3 region: CASSFTNLLGETQYF. The CDR3 region has the DNA TGTGCCAGCAGTTTCACAAACCTGCTTGGGGAGACCCAGTACTTC.

This clonotype was observed at least ten times. This chain joins TRBV18 and TRBJ2-1; the match to TRBD2 covers 8 bases. V shed 2 bases and J 5 bases; nucleotides not matched to a gene: 5. Germline V CDR1 and CDR2: KGHSH, LQKENI. There are 15 residues in the CDR3. CDR3 protein: CASSPTSGPDNEQFF. The CDR3 DNA follows: TGTGCCAGCTCACCAACTAGCGGCCCAGACAATGAGCAGTTCTTC.

This clonotype was observed a few times. Being one base from a much bigger clone, this may be a read error. V is TRBV13 and J is TRBJ2-7, with D possibly TRBD1 on 7 matching bases. The V and J ends lost 4 bases and 3 bases respectively, with 16 bases between them. The CDR3 is 15 amino acids. Germline-derived CDR1 and CDR2 are PRHDT and FYEKMQ (reference sequence). The CDR3 region is CASSSGPGGSYEQYF. The CDR3, as DNA: TGTGCCAGCAGCTCAGGGCCAGGGGGGAGCTACGAGCAGTACTTC.

The V and J genes are TRBV28 and TRBJ1-2, with a tentative D call TRBD1 (5 bases). CDR3 length equals 13 residues. V lost 5 bases to trimming and J lost 8 bases, with 15 bases between them. The V gene's germline CDR1 is MDHEN and CDR2 SYDVKM. CDR3 protein: CASSPRGGSGYTF. In DNA, the CDR3 is TGTGCCAGCAGTCCCCGGGGCGGGAGCGGCTACACCTTC.

This clonotype was counted ten times or more. The CDR3 coding sequence is TGTGCCAGCAGTTTGGTCCCCACAGATACGCAGTATTTT. It encodes CASSLVPTDTQYF. This chain links TRBV12-3 or TRBV12-4 with TRBJ2-3; no firm D call. The CDR3 runs to 13 residues. The V and J ends lost 3 bases and 2 bases respectively, with 6 bases between them.

This clonotype was seen a handful of times. This chain connects TRBV12-3 or TRBV12-4 to TRBJ1-2; 10 bases line up with TRBD1. The CDR3 extends over 15 amino acids. V was clipped by 6 bases and J by 7 bases; unmatched bases: 11. CDR3: CASSRGQGFIRGYTF. CDR3 nucleotide sequence: TGTGCCAGCAGCCGGGGACAGGGGTTTATTCGTGGCTACACCTTC.

This chain uses TRBV3-1 with TRBJ2-7, with D possibly matching TRBD1 (5 bases). Germline CDR1 and CDR2: LGHDT and YNNKEL (reference sequence). Trimming took 0 bases from V and 2 from J, leaving 8 bases between them. This CDR3 has 14 amino acids. CDR3 in amino acids: CASSQDRVAYEQYF. The CDR3 DNA sequence: TGTGCCAGCAGCCAAGACAGGGTCGCCTACGAGCAGTACTTC.